Presented here are 26 T cell receptor beta chains from one specimen sequenced in a study of CD8 T cells in Susac syndrome. A quantity of about 0.5 to 1 ug RNA underwent reverse transcription using random hexamers. TCRdb redid the calling of the immunoSEQ multiplex PCR reads with MiXCR, one entry per CDR3 protein. In the table there are fewer than 200,000 distinct CDR3 sequences, 85% to 95% of which are singletons. Material for sequencing was CD4+ T cells from PBMCs. All receptors derive from a human donor in good health.

This sequence joins TRBV29-1 and TRBJ2-3, with 9 bases identical to TRBD2. V was pared by 7 bases and J by 2 bases, with 19 bases of the junction left unmatched. Germline CDR1 reads SQVTM; CDR2 reads ANQGSEA. This CDR3 has 18 amino acids. The CDR3 loop is CSGQILLSGTSITDTQYF. Written as DNA, the CDR3 is TGCAGCGGCCAGATCCTCCTTAGCGGGACTAGCATCACAGATACGCAGTATTTT.

This CDR3 is CASSQGDYTDTQYF. Here the CDR3 DNA reads TGTGCCAGCAGCCAAGGGGACTACACAGATACGCAGTATTTT. The chain uses TRBV4-2 and TRBJ2-3, with 7 bases matching TRBD2. J was trimmed by 2 bases and V by 1 base; bases with no gene match: 0. The CDR3 has 14 residues. CDR1 and CDR2 from the germline V gene are LGHNA and YNFKEQ.

This clonotype came up once. The chain has TRBV20-1 and TRBJ2-3; D is unresolved. Germline V gives CDR1 DFQATT, CDR2 SNEGSKA (reference sequence). The length of the CDR3 is 10 residues. V lost 8 bases and J 5 bases, leaving 8 bases between the germline ends. The CDR3 sequence is CSPSEDTQYF. The CDR3 nucleotides are TGCAGTCCCAGCGAAGATACGCAGTATTTT.

This chain links TRBV29-1 with TRBJ1-5, with TRBD1 identical over 9 bases. Germline V gives CDR1 SQVTM, CDR2 ANQGSEA. V shed 5 bases and J 7 bases; nucleotides not matched to a gene: 9. There are 14 residues in the CDR3. As DNA, the CDR3 is TGCAGCGTTTCGCCGGGACAGGGAGGGCAGCCCCAGCATTTT. Translation gives CSVSPGQGGQPQHF. Combining the CDR3 with reference TRBV29-1 and TRBJ1-5 gives the whole variable domain SAVISQKPSRDICQRGTSLTIQCQVDSQVTMMFWYRQQPGQSLTLIATANQGSEATYESGFVIDKFPISRPNLTFSTLTVSNMSPEDSSIYLCSVSPGQGGQPQHFGDGTRLSIL.

The rearrangement joins TRBV6-2 or TRBV6-3 to TRBJ2-1; D remains unclear. CDR3 length: 12 amino acids. Germline values: CDR1 MNHEY, CDR2 SVGEGT. The V gene lost 6 bases and the J gene lost 6 bases, with 9 bases spanning the gap. CDR3 in amino acids: CASRRTINEQFF. The CDR3 nucleotides read TGTGCCAGCAGGCGCACTATCAATGAGCAGTTCTTC.

This clonotype was detected once. The V gene is TRBV30, the J gene TRBJ2-5; D may correspond to TRBD1 or TRBD2 (5 bases each). The CDR3 contains 13 residues. Germline V gene lookup returns CDR1 GTSNPN and CDR2 SVGIG (reference sequence). Trimming pared 2 bases from V and 10 bases from J, leaving 17 bases between. The CDR3 DNA follows: TGTGCCTGGAGTTTTCGGGGCGCCGAGGGCCAGTACTTC. It is translated as CAWSFRGAEGQYF.

The chain joins TRBV29-1 to TRBJ1-5; TRBD1 aligns across 8 bases. CDR1 and CDR2 (germline): SQVTM, ANQGSEA. The length of the CDR3 is 13 residues. The J segment lost 6 bases and the V segment lost 4 bases, leaving 5 bases of the junction unmatched. This CDR3 reads CSVGQGLSQPQHF. The CDR3 DNA reads TGCAGCGTTGGACAGGGGTTGAGTCAGCCCCAGCATTTT.

This chain connects TRBV19 to TRBJ2-5; tentatively, D is TRBD2 (6 bases). CDR3 length: 13 residues. The ends were cut back, 0 bases at V and 4 bases at J, with 6 bases in the middle. Per the germline V gene, CDR1 is LNHDA and CDR2 is SQIVND (reference sequence). The CDR3 DNA reads as TGTGCCAGTAGTATAGAGCGGGGAGAGACCCAGTACTTC. Translation gives CASSIERGETQYF.

This clonotype was recorded only once. The chain links TRBV27 to TRBJ2-1, with a tentative D call TRBD1 (5 bases). The V end was cut by 8 bases, the J end by 4 bases, with 12 bases between. CDR3 length: 13 residues. The germline V gene has CDR1 MNHEY and CDR2 SMNVEV (reference sequence). The CDR3 is CASSSKGYNEQFF. CDR3 in DNA: TGTGCCAGCTCCTCGAAGGGGTACAATGAGCAGTTCTTC.

DNA of the CDR3: TGTGCCAGCAGCTCGATGGGACGGCCGAACACTGAAGCTTTCTTT. It translates to CASSSMGRPNTEAFF. The V gene is TRBV5-6, the J gene TRBJ1-1; the D gene is possibly TRBD1 (5 bases). CDR3 length: 15 amino acids. V was pared by 3 bases and J by 1 base, with 13 bases between. Germline V CDR1 and CDR2: SGHDT, YYEEEE.

The chain joins TRBV7-9 to TRBJ2-7; no clear D. Trimming left V 4 bases short and J 4 bases short, with 5 bases between. Germline values: CDR1 SEHNR, CDR2 FQNEAQ (reference sequence). This CDR3 is 11 amino acids long. DNA for the CDR3: TGTGCCAGCAGCTCGCAATACGAGCAGTACTTC. It codes for CASSSQYEQYF.

The chain links TRBV23-1 to TRBJ2-3; D ambiguous. TRBV23-1 is an ORF; its function is uncertain. The CDR3 totals 13 residues. V was cut by 4 bases and J by 2 bases, with 7 bases left in between. CDR3 protein: CASSPPDTDTQYF. For the CDR3, the DNA is TGCGCCAGCAGTCCACCTGACACAGATACGCAGTATTTT.

The genes are TRBV20-1 and TRBJ2-4, with 8 bases fitting TRBD1. CDR1 is DFQATT, CDR2 SNEGSKA, per germline (reference sequence). This CDR3 is built from 12 residues. V lost 0 bases and J lost 11; bases outside the gene matches: 3. CDR3 protein: CSARDRGRVQYF. The CDR3 bases are TGCAGTGCTAGAGACAGGGGGCGGGTTCAGTACTTC.

The chain combines TRBV7-9 with TRBJ2-7, with TRBD1 matching 7 bases. In germline, CDR1 is SEHNR, CDR2 FQNEAQ (reference sequence). J gave up 7 bases and V 5 bases, and 11 bases lay outside the gene matches. The CDR3 is 14 amino acids. The CDR3 is CASSRGQAPEEQYF. CDR3 coding DNA: TGTGCCAGCAGCCGCGGACAGGCACCTGAGGAGCAGTACTTC.

This rearrangement joins TRBV6-2 or TRBV6-3 to TRBJ2-7; a weak D match, TRBD2 (6 bases). This CDR3 spans 13 amino acids. Per germline, CDR1 MNHEY and CDR2 SVGEGT. Trimming took 7 bases from V and 3 from J, leaving 13 bases between them. CDR3 sequence: CASNPGSGYEQYF. In DNA form, the CDR3 reads TGTGCCAGCAACCCGGGTAGCGGCTACGAGCAGTACTTC.

The rearrangement links TRBV5-1 to TRBJ2-3, with D uncertain. Trimming took off 0 bases at V and 4 bases at J, with 6 bases between the two ends. CDR3 length equals 13 residues. CDR1 and CDR2 (germline): SGHRS, YFSETQ. CDR3 region: CASSLGQADTQYF. DNA for the CDR3: TGCGCCAGCAGCTTGGGGCAGGCAGATACGCAGTATTTT.

The V call is TRBV6-1, the J call TRBJ1-5; possibly TRBD1 for D (5 bases). This CDR3 is 17 amino acids long. Looked up from germline, CDR1 is MNHNS and CDR2 is SASEGT. The germline V and J ends were trimmed by 5 bases and 0 bases, with 17 bases remaining between them. This CDR3 is CASSQGVRADSNQPQHF. CDR3 bases: TGTGCCAGCAGTCAAGGTGTCAGGGCGGATAGCAATCAGCCCCAGCATTTT.

The chain is built from TRBV29-1 and TRBJ2-6; D gene ambiguous. The CDR3 has 14 residues. Trimming shortened V by 0 bases and J by 0 bases, and 3 bases separated the two germline ends. The germline V gene has CDR1 SQVTM and CDR2 ANQGSEA. CDR3 region: CSVEEVSGANVLTF. The CDR3 DNA follows: TGCAGCGTTGAAGAGGTCTCTGGGGCCAACGTCCTGACTTTC.

This rearrangement joins TRBV5-1 to TRBJ2-1, with 10 bases lining up with TRBD2. Unmatched junction bases numbered 8, after V lost 0 bases and J lost 8 bases. There are 16 residues in the CDR3. From germline, CDR1 is SGHRS and CDR2 YFSETQ. CDR3 DNA sequence: TGCGCCAGCAGCTTGGCCCCTAGCGGGAGTGGGCATGAGCAGTTCTTC. Translating it yields CASSLAPSGSGHEQFF.

The chain has TRBV27 and TRBJ2-7; tentative D call: TRBD1 (6 bases). The germline V gene encodes CDR1 MNHEY and CDR2 SMNVEV (reference sequence). The CDR3 runs 14 residues. V was trimmed by 0 bases and J by 6 bases, leaving 12 bases between them. CDR3 in amino acids: CASSLSGGPVEQYF. The CDR3 DNA follows: TGTGCCAGCAGTTTATCTGGGGGCCCGGTCGAGCAGTACTTC.

The genes are TRBV3-1 and TRBJ1-1, with D unclear. V lost 3 bases and J lost 5, with 4 bases in between. The CDR3 runs 11 residues. Germline V gives CDR1 LGHDT, CDR2 YNNKEL (reference sequence). The CDR3: CASSHRTEAFF. In nucleotides, the CDR3 is TGTGCCAGCAGCCATCGGACTGAAGCTTTCTTT.

The chain links TRBV28 to TRBJ2-7; a weak D match, TRBD1 (5 bases). The CDR3 consists of 14 residues. Germline CDR1 MDHEN, CDR2 SYDVKM. Trimming removed 2 bases from V and 5 bases from J, with 13 bases in between. CDR3 amino acids: CASSLVGRVNEQYF. CDR3 coding DNA: TGTGCCAGCAGTTTAGTAGGCAGGGTGAACGAGCAGTACTTC. Full variable domain (rest looked up from reference TRBV28 and TRBJ2-7): DVKVTQSSRYLVKRTGEKVFLECVQDMDHENMFWYRQDPGLGLRLIYFSYDVKMKEKGDIPEGYSVSREKKERFSLILESASTNQTSMYLCASSLVGRVNEQYFGPGTRLTVT.

The chain employs TRBV4-1 and TRBJ1-4; D might be TRBD1 (5 bases). The CDR3 extends over 16 amino acids. The germline gives CDR1 MGHRA, CDR2 YSYEKL. Trimming took off 3 bases at V and 10 bases at J, with 21 bases between the two ends. The CDR3 DNA reads TGCGCCAGCAGCCACCGATTAGGGGCGGACCCGGGAAAACTGTTTTTT. Protein: CASSHRLGADPGKLFF.

The rearrangement uses TRBV15 and TRBJ2-6; the D is unclear. CDR1 is LNHNV, CDR2 YYDKDF, per germline (reference sequence). V lost 3 bases and J lost 0, with 9 bases in between. The CDR3 runs to 16 residues. The DNA for the CDR3 is TGTGCCACCAGCAGCCTCGGTAGCTCTGGGGCCAACGTCCTGACTTTC. It translates to CATSSLGSSGANVLTF.

The DNA for the CDR3 is TGTGCCAGCAGCTTAGCGGGTTTAGCGGTGAGCACAGATACGCAGTATTTT. This sequence encodes CASSLAGLAVSTDTQYF. This chain connects TRBV7-9 to TRBJ2-3; a weak D match, TRBD2 (6 bases). Looked up from germline, CDR1 is SEHNR and CDR2 is FQNEAQ (reference sequence). CDR3 length equals 17 residues. Trimming pared 0 bases from V and 0 bases from J, leaving 13 bases between. Using reference TRBV7-9 and TRBJ2-3 for the parts outside the CDR3, the full variable domain is DTGVSQNPRHKITKRGQNVTFRCDPISEHNRLYWYRQTLGQGPEFLTYFQNEAQLEKSRLLSDRFSAERPKGSFSTLEIQRTEQGDSAMYLCASSLAGLAVSTDTQYFGPGTRLTVL.

CDR3 in DNA: TGTGCCAGCAGCGGGACGGTGTCCTACAATGAGCAGTTCTTC. It codes for CASSGTVSYNEQFF. This chain connects TRBV9 to TRBJ2-1; D gene ambiguous. This CDR3 has 14 amino acids. Germline V gene sequence: CDR1 SGDLS, CDR2 YYNGEE. Trimming cost V 3 bases and J 1 base, with 8 bases left between them.